Following are 20 T cell receptor delta chains from one sample sequenced in a study of gamma-delta T cells after stem cell transplantation. TCRdb processed the RT-PCR reads again with the CATT caller. The repertoire holds about 1,700 delta-chain clones, roughly 15% seen once, with approximately 16% in the top ten. Specimen: gamma-delta T cells. These receptors were taken from a human donor. It is not recorded whose cells these are; they may come from a transplant donor.

This clone was counted between two and nine times. This could be a read error, since a much larger clone is one nucleotide away. The same CDR3 is also encoded by other DNA sequences in this sample. This chain links TRDV1 with TRDJ1; 9 positions agree with TRDD3. CDR1 and CDR2 (germline): TSWWSYY, QGS. This CDR3 has 18 amino acids. As DNA, the CDR3 is TGTGCTCTTGGGATCTACGTCCCTACTGGGGGACCCCACGATAAACTTATCTTT. It specifies CALGIYVPTGGPHDKLIF.

As concerns this clone: One base separates it from a far larger clone, so it is likely a read error. The sample contains more than one DNA sequence encoding this CDR3. The chain uses TRDV2 and TRDJ3; 9 bases are shared with TRDD3. The CDR3 covers 18 residues. The V gene end was trimmed by 4 bases and the J gene end by 2 bases; junction bases not matched to a gene: 8. Germline V CDR1 and CDR2: GEAIGNYY, EKD. The CDR3 DNA follows: TGTGCCTGTGAATCTGTACTGGGGGACGCCTGGGACACCCGACAGATGTTTTTC. It encodes CACESVLGDAWDTRQMFF.

Judged by abundance, this clone is hyperexpanded (1% or more). Other DNA sequences from this sample encode an identical CDR3 as well. V gene TRDV2 combines with J gene TRDJ1, with D possibly TRDD3 on 5 matching bases. Trimming stripped 3 bases from V and 0 bases from J, with 13 bases between. Germline CDR1 GEAIGNYY, CDR2 EKD. The CDR3 loop spans 15 amino acids. The CDR3 bases are TGTGCCTGTGACTCGGGGACCGAGTACACCGATAAACTCATCTTT. Its protein is CACDSGTEYTDKLIF.

This clone was seen more than once but under ten times. Being one base from a much bigger clone, this may be a read error. The rearrangement joins TRDV2 to TRDJ3; TRDD3 agrees at 8 bases. In germline, CDR1 is GEAIGNYY, CDR2 EKD. The CDR3 has 19 residues. DNA for the CDR3: TGTGCCTGTGACACCGTACTGGGGGCCTCCTCCTTGGACACCCGACAGATGTTTTTC. As protein: CACDTVLGASSLDTRQMFF.

Turning to this clone: A far bigger clonotype differs at one base, so this is likely a read error. The chain carries TRDV2 and TRDJ1; D is possibly TRDD2 or TRDD3 (6 bases each). CDR1 and CDR2 (germline): GEAIGNYY, EKD. CDR3 length: 20 residues. The CDR3 DNA is TGTGCCTGTGACACTCCGCCTCCTACTCTGGGGATGGCCTACACCGGTAAACTCATCTTT. Translated: CACDTPPPTLGMAYTGKLIF.

This clone occurred a few times. A far larger clone is one base from this, pointing to a likely read error. The chain employs TRDV2 and TRDJ1; D is uncertain. Per germline, CDR1 GEAIGNYY and CDR2 EKD. The germline V and J ends were trimmed by 3 bases and 7 bases, with 14 bases remaining between them. This CDR3 is built from 13 residues. The CDR3 here is CACDEGFSTKLIF. Here the CDR3 DNA reads TGTGCCTGTGACGAGGGGTTTAGTACTAAACTCATCTTT.

The table lists this clone with a few counts. This specimen includes other DNA sequences encoding the same CDR3. The chain has TRDV1 and TRDJ2; 9 nucleotides agree with TRDD3. Germline assignment: CDR1 TSWWSYY and CDR2 QGS. The CDR3 totals 20 residues. Trimming at V came to 5 bases and at J to 8 bases, leaving 24 bases not matched to a gene. This CDR3 is CALGKFLPLWGIAEAAQLFF. The DNA for the CDR3 is TGTGCTCTTGGGAAATTCCTACCATTATGGGGGATAGCAGAGGCGGCACAACTCTTCTTT.

Turning to this clone: A much larger clone differs by one base, so this may be a read error. The rearrangement joins TRDV2 to TRDJ3; TRDD3 agrees at 8 bases. CDR3 length equals 19 residues. The germline V gene has CDR1 GEAIGNYY and CDR2 EKD. CDR3 bases: TGTGCCTGTGACAACTGGGGGGCGCCGAGCTCCTGGGACACCCGACAGGTGTTTTTC. Its translation is CACDNWGAPSSWDTRQVFF.

Worth noting for this clone: TCRdb's protein for this DNA is that of a much larger clone and differs from the translation at residue 4, likely a read error; the protein shown is the DNA translation. This chain connects TRDV2 to TRDJ3, with D perhaps TRDD3 (6 bases). The germline CDR1 and CDR2 sequences are GEAIGNYY and EKD. V was shortened by 4 bases and J by 0 bases, with 15 bases between the two germline ends. The CDR3 is 18 amino acids. Written as DNA, the CDR3 is TGTGCCTGTGAGACCGTACTGGGAGGCTCCTGGGACACCCGACAGATGTTTTTC. Encoded protein: CACETVLGGSWDTRQMFF.

As concerns this clone: TCRdb has a much larger clone's protein, which differs at residue 4 from the translation of this DNA, likely because of a read error; what is shown is the protein translated from the DNA. The chain recombines TRDV2 with TRDJ1; TRDD3 matches at 10 bases. The CDR3 runs 18 residues. The V gene's germline CDR1 is GEAIGNYY and CDR2 EKD. The V gene end was trimmed by 6 bases and the J gene end by 0 bases; junction bases not matched to a gene: 15. CDR3 sequence: CACSTETGGCLHTDKLIF. The CDR3 nucleotides are TGTGCCTGTAGCACCGAGACTGGGGGATGCCTCCACACCGATAAACTCATCTTT.

This clone was recorded a few times. The amino acid sequence in TCRdb belongs to a much larger clone and departs from this DNA's translation at residue 4, likely a sequencing read error; the sequence shown is translated from the DNA. The V gene is TRDV2, the J gene TRDJ3; 9 bases fit TRDD3. V lost 6 bases to trimming and J lost 2 bases; unmatched junction nucleotides: 10. The CDR3 sequence is 18 residues long. Germline V CDR1 and CDR2: GEAIGNYY, EKD. Here the CDR3 reads CACKSVLGDAWDTRQMFF. CDR3 DNA: TGTGCCTGTAAATCCGTACTGGGGGACGCCTGGGACACCCGACAGATGTTTTTC.

About this clone: A read error may explain this, as a much larger clone is one base away. The sample holds other DNA sequences that translate to the same CDR3. J is TRDJ2 and V is TRDV1, with 8 bases matching TRDD3. Germline V gene lookup returns CDR1 TSWWSYY and CDR2 QGS. This CDR3 region has 23 residues. The CDR3 loop reads CALGEAPFPERYWGSFLTAQLFF. CDR3 coding DNA: TGTGCCCTTGGGGAAGCCCCTTTCCCGGAAAGGTACTGGGGGTCCTTTTTGACAGCACAACTCTTCTTT.

A note on this clone: TCRdb's protein does not match the DNA translation at residue 4; the protein provided is translated from the DNA. The rearrangement uses TRDV1 and TRDJ1; 7 bases align to TRDD3. Looked up from germline, CDR1 is TSWWSYY and CDR2 is QGS. The V segment lost 6 bases and the J segment 0 bases; nucleotides outside the gene matches: 13. The CDR3 is 17 amino acids. This chain's CDR3 is CALGSEWGNPYTDKLIF. The CDR3 coding sequence is TGTGCTCTTGGCTCGGAATGGGGGAACCCGTACACCGATAAACTCATCTTT.

On this clone itself: A much larger clone lies a single base off, so this may be a read error. The V call is TRDV3, the J call TRDJ1, with a possible D match to TRDD3 (6 bases). Germline V gene data show CDR1 as TVYSNPD and CDR2 as GDNSRS (reference sequence). The CDR3 is 20 residues long. V lost 1 base to trimming and J lost 0 bases, with 30 bases between them. CDR3 in amino acids: CAFTRNPTNVLGGYTDKLIF. CDR3 bases: TGTGCCTTTACAAGGAACCCTACTAACGTACTGGGTGGGTACACCGATAAACTCATCTTT.

This clone has a handful of counts. Possible read error: a much larger clone is one base away. The chain joins TRDV2 to TRDJ3, with 11 bases fitting TRDD3. Per germline, CDR1 GEAIGNYY and CDR2 EKD. This CDR3 comprises 19 residues. With V trimmed by 3 bases and J by 0 bases, 6 bases remained unmatched. The CDR3 loop is CACDALGDTSSWDTRQMFF. The CDR3 nucleotides read TGTGCCTGTGACGCCTTGGGGGATACGAGCTCCTGGGACACCCGACAGATGTTTTTC.

This clone was picked up a small number of times. A read error may explain this, as a much larger clone is one base away. The V gene is TRDV1, the J gene TRDJ1; 7 nucleotides align to TRDD3. The V gene end was trimmed by 2 bases and the J gene end by 0 bases; junction bases not matched to a gene: 24. Germline V gene data show CDR1 as TSWWSYY and CDR2 as QGS. The CDR3 consists of 22 residues. The CDR3 DNA sequence: TGTGCTCTTGGGGAATTGTTATGCGACAGGGGGATGTTCAGGGTCCACACCGATAAACTCATCTTT. Translating gives CALGELLCDRGMFRVHTDKLIF.

The rearrangement joins TRDV1 to TRDJ1; 12 bases map to TRDD3. CDR3 size: 20 residues. With 4 bases clipped from V and 5 bases from J, the junction kept 20 bases outside the gene matches. Per germline, CDR1 TSWWSYY and CDR2 QGS. The CDR3 DNA sequence: TGTGCTCTTGGGGCTAGGGTCTCTGGGGGATACGCGTATCCGAGAGATAAACTCATCTTT. It encodes CALGARVSGGYAYPRDKLIF.

By share, this clone ranks as large. The identical CDR3 is also encoded by other nucleotide sequences in the sample. The chain carries TRDV2 and TRDJ2, with 12 bases identical to TRDD3. V gave up 3 bases and J gave up 3 bases; unmatched junction bases: 13. CDR1 and CDR2 (germline): GEAIGNYY, EKD. The CDR3 contains 19 residues. CDR3 protein: CACDPTGGYNLPLTAQLFF. CDR3 coding DNA: TGTGCCTGTGACCCTACTGGGGGATACAATCTGCCTCTGACAGCACAACTCTTCTTT.

By proportion, this clone is large. The chain uses TRDV2 and TRDJ3, with D perhaps matching TRDD3 (6 bases). The CDR3 totals 17 residues. Between the trimmed V and J ends, which lost 4 bases and 0 bases, there was a span of 12 bases. Germline values: CDR1 GEAIGNYY, CDR2 EKD. Here the CDR3 reads CACDLGGSSWDTRQMFF. DNA of the CDR3: TGTGCCTGTGATCTTGGGGGGAGCTCCTGGGACACCCGACAGATGTTTTTC.

This clone rates as large. The junction shows a germline mismatch at one end, possibly a read error. The same CDR3 also results from other DNA sequences found in this sample. The rearrangement uses TRDV1 and TRDJ1, with TRDD3 identical over 10 bases. Germline CDR1 TSWWSYY, CDR2 QGS. The CDR3 covers 19 residues. CDR3 in DNA: TGTGCTCTTGGGAAACTGGTACTGGGGGATCCCGTCTACACCGATAAACTCATCTTT. It translates to CALGKLVLGDPVYTDKLIF.